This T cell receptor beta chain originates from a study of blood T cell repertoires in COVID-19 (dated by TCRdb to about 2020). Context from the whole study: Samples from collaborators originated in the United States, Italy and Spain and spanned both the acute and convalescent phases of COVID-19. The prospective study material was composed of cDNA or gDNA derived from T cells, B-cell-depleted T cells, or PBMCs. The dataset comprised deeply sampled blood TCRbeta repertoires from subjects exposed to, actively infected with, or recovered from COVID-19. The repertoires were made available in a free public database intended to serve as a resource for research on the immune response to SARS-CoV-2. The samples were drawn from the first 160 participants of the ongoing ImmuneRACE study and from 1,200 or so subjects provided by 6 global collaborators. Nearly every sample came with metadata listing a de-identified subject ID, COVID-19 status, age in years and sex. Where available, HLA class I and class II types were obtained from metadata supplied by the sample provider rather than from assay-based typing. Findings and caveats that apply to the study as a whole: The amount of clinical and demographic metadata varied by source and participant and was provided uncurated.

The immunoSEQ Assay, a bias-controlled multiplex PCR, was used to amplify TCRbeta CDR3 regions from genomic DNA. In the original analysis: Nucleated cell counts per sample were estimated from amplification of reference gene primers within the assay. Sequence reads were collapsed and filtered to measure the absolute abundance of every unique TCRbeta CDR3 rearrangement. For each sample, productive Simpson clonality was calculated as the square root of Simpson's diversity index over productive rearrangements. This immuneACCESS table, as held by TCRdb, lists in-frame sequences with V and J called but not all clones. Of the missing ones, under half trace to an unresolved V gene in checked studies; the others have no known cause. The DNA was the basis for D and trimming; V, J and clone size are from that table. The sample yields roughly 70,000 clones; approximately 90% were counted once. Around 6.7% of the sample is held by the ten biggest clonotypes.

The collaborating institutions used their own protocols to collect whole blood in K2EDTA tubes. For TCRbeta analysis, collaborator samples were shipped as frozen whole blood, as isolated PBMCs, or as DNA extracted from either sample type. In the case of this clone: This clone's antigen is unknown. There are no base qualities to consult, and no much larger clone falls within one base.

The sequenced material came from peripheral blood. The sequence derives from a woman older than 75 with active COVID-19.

The CDR3: CASSFTGVRGETQYF. The nucleotide sequence reads TGTGCCAGCAGCTTTACAGGGGTTAGGGGAGAGACCCAGTACTTC. The chain couples TRBV7-9 to TRBJ2-5; the junction holds 7 bases that match TRBD1. Trimmed from V: 3 bases; trimmed from J: 4 bases; junction bases lacking a gene match: 8. As encoded in the germline V gene (reference sequence), CDR1 is SEHNR while CDR2 is FQNEAQ. The CDR3 contains 15 residues, cysteine and phenylalanine counted. Only the CDR3 DNA is retained, 45 bases long and in frame from the first base.